Shown below are 10 T cell receptor beta chains from a single sample sequenced in a study of cytomegalovirus exposure and HLA in healthy donors. The PCR used 60 Vbeta and 13 Jbeta primers. TCRdb's table, derived via immunoSEQ multiplex PCR, lists solely in-frame clones and lacks some. The sample has approximately 100,000 clones, roughly 70% seen once; the top ten hold approximately 5.5%. Material for sequencing was PBMCs. The source is a woman between 65 and 79 years old in good health and CMV-seropositive.

This rearrangement joins TRBV27 to TRBJ1-3; D gene ambiguous. This CDR3 comprises 13 residues. Trimming removed 5 bases from V and 4 bases from J, with 9 bases in between. Germline V gene lookup returns CDR1 MNHEY and CDR2 SMNVEV (reference sequence). In nucleotides, the CDR3 is TGTGCCAGCAGTGGAGCTCTCGGAAACACCATATATTTT. It specifies CASSGALGNTIYF.

This sequence joins TRBV30 and TRBJ2-2; D uncertain. This CDR3 spans 13 amino acids. Looked up from germline, CDR1 is GTSNPN and CDR2 is SVGIG (reference sequence). Trimming left V 3 bases short and J 4 bases short, with 9 bases between. The CDR3 nucleotides are TGTGCCTGGAGAGAACAGAGCACCGGGGAGCTGTTTTTT. It yields the protein CAWREQSTGELFF.

The rearrangement joins TRBV5-1 to TRBJ1-3; 8 positions match TRBD1. Germline CDR1 reads SGHRS; CDR2 reads YFSETQ. CDR3 length equals 16 residues. V lost 1 base and J lost 2; bases outside the gene matches: 5. The CDR3 protein is CASSLSTGGTGNTIYF. The CDR3 nucleotides are TGCGCCAGCAGCTTGAGCACAGGGGGTACTGGAAACACCATATATTTT.

Only a few counts were recorded for this clone. The gene calls are TRBV5-1 and TRBJ1-2, with TRBD1 identical over 7 bases. This CDR3 has 13 amino acids. V lost 1 base and J lost 6; bases outside the gene matches: 3. Looked up from germline, CDR1 is SGHRS and CDR2 is YFSETQ. The CDR3 here is CASSLQGVDGYTF. CDR3 sequence (DNA): TGCGCCAGCAGCTTGCAGGGGGTAGATGGCTACACCTTC.

This clone was seen a handful of times. The J gene is TRBJ1-2, the V gene TRBV4-2, with D perhaps TRBD1 (5 bases). The germline gives CDR1 LGHNA, CDR2 YNFKEQ. V was trimmed by 4 bases and J by 8 bases, leaving 23 bases between them. This CDR3 region has 16 residues. The DNA for the CDR3 is TGTGCCAGCAGCCGGGACTTGGGACCGATGAGTCTAGGCTACACCTTC. This sequence encodes CASSRDLGPMSLGYTF.

About this clone: The identical CDR3 is also encoded by other nucleotide sequences in the sample. This sequence joins TRBV6-6 and TRBJ1-2; no clear D gene. The ends were cut back, 2 bases at V and 1 base at J, with 8 bases in the middle. CDR1 MNHNY and CDR2 SVGAGI come from the germline V gene (reference sequence). CDR3 length: 14 amino acids. CDR3 sequence (DNA): TGTGCCAGCAGTTACGGCGAGGGTAACTATGGCTACACCTTC. As protein: CASSYGEGNYGYTF.

This clone appeared a few times. The V gene is TRBV6-6, the J gene TRBJ1-1; 9 bases are a match to TRBD1. Trimming cost V 5 bases and J 5 bases; bases outside gene matches: 6. Germline V gives CDR1 MNHNY, CDR2 SVGAGI (reference sequence). CDR3 size: 14 residues. The CDR3 nucleotides read TGTGCCAGCAGTCCACAGGGGGCGGGAACTGAAGCTTTCTTT. This gives the protein CASSPQGAGTEAFF.

About this clone itself: This same CDR3 is encoded by further DNA sequences in the sample. The chain recombines TRBV4-2 with TRBJ1-6, with 8 bases aligning to TRBD1. V dropped 4 bases and J dropped 5; count of bases not matched to a gene: 4. The CDR3 extends over 15 amino acids. Looked up from germline, CDR1 is LGHNA and CDR2 is YNFKEQ. CDR3 in amino acids: CASSPGTGNNSPLHF. As DNA, the CDR3 is TGTGCCAGCAGCCCAGGGACAGGAAATAATTCACCCCTCCACTTT.

The rearrangement joins TRBV6-5 to TRBJ2-5, with 7 bases lining up with TRBD2. This CDR3 region has 16 residues. J lost 5 bases, V lost 0 bases, and 9 bases had no gene match. Germline CDR1 reads MNHEY; CDR2 reads SVGAGI. CDR3: CASSYSTGQGGETQYF. The CDR3 coding sequence is TGTGCCAGCAGTTACTCGACCGGTCAGGGAGGGGAGACCCAGTACTTC.

This rearrangement joins TRBV5-3 to TRBJ1-4, with a tentative D call TRBD1 (5 bases). Being an ORF, TRBV5-3 has a function that is uncertain. The CDR3 spans 18 residues. The V end lost 10 bases, the J end lost 5 bases, and 30 bases lay between the germline ends. The CDR3 sequence is CAGPSRGCVGPQNEKLFF. For the CDR3, the DNA is TGTGCCGGCCCCAGCCGGGGGTGTGTGGGACCCCAAAATGAAAAACTGTTTTTT.